This entry concerns a single TCR beta chain. The data were taken from a study of T-cell reconstitution after alpha-beta-depleted transplantation in children. A TCRbeta library incorporating unique molecular identifiers was prepared. Each CDR3 protein is one row after TCRdb ran MiXCR on the PCR reads. In the table there are a few hundred thousand distinct CDR3 sequences, around 21% of which are singletons. J was trimmed by 3 bases and V by 5 bases; bases with no gene match: 6. This CDR3 has 14 amino acids. The rearrangement joins TRBV12-3 or TRBV12-4 to TRBJ2-7; 8 nucleotides match TRBD2. Sample: PBMCs from the stem cell graft donor, taken from the stem cell graft. The clonotype comes from a human donor who donated a stem cell graft to a child with acute myeloid leukemia. CDR3 nucleotide sequence: TGTGCCAGCAGTCCCCTAGCGGGCCGCTACGAGCAGTACTTC. This sequence encodes CASSPLAGRYEQYF.